This TCR beta chain was recorded in a study of cytomegalovirus exposure and HLA in healthy donors. Study findings and constraints: Because they were indistinguishable, some V segments, including TRBV6-2 and TRBV6-3, were excluded.

Vbeta (60) and Jbeta (13) primers were used in the PCR. TCRdb's table, derived via immunoSEQ multiplex PCR, lists solely in-frame clones and lacks some. The repertoire has around 150,000 clones, roughly four fifths of them found once; the top ten carry 1.3% to 1.5%. Comments on this clone: What it binds is not known.

The germline gives CDR1 LNHDA, CDR2 SQIVND (reference sequence). The CDR3 is 14 residues long. Trimming pared 2 bases from V and 1 base from J, leaving 5 bases between. The sequenced sample was PBMCs. This clonotype was sampled from a man between 60 and 75 years old in good health and CMV-seronegative. J is TRBJ1-4 and V is TRBV19; D uncertain. DNA for the CDR3: TGTGCCAGTAGTATACACGGAACTAATGAAAAACTGTTTTTT. It codes for CASSIHGTNEKLFF. The full variable domain, completed using reference TRBV19 and TRBJ1-4, is DGGITQSPKYLFRKEGQNVTLSCEQNLNHDAMYWYRQDPGQGLRLIYYSQIVNDFQKGDIAEGYSVSREKKESFPLTVTSAQKNPTAFYLCASSIHGTNEKLFFGSGTQLSVL.